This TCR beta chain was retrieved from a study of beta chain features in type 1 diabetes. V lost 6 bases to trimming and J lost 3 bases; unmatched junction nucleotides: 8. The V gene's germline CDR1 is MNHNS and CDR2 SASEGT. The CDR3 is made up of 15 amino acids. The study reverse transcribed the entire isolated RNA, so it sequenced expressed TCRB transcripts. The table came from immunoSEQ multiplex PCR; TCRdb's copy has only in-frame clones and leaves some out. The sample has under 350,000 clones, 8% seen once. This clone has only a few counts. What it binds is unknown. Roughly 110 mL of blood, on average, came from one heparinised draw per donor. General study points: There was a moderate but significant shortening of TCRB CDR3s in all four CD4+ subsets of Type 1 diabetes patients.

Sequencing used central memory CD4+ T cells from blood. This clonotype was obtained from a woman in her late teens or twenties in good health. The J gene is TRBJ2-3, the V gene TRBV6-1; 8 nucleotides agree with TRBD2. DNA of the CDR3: TGTGCCAGCAGCTACGGGACTAGTAGGACAGATACGCAGTATTTT. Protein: CASSYGTSRTDTQYF.